The 8 T cell receptor beta chains below all came from one sample that was sequenced in a study of control samples from healthy donors and cancer patients. The data were produced by immunoSEQ multiplex PCR, yet TCRdb's version contains in-frame clones alone and is incomplete. The repertoire consists of 90,000 or so clones, with about nine tenths occurring once and the leading ten covering approximately 14%. Specimen: blood. These receptor sequences come from a woman in her 70s in good health.

The gene calls are TRBV25-1 and TRBJ1-1; perhaps TRBD1 as D (6 bases). The CDR3 extends over 16 amino acids. Germline CDR1 reads MGHDK; CDR2 reads SYGVNS. Trimming removed 7 bases at V and 5 bases at J, with 23 bases between. In DNA form, the CDR3 reads TGTGCCAGCAATAGACAGGAACGAACGAGGTTGACTGAAGCTTTCTTT. Protein sequence: CASNRQERTRLTEAFF.

CDR3 amino acids: CASSYSGGQGTDTQYF. The CDR3 nucleotides are TGTGCCAGCAGTTACAGCGGGGGACAGGGAACAGATACGCAGTATTTT. The chain employs TRBV6-5 and TRBJ2-3; D may be TRBD1 (9 bases). V lost 2 bases to trimming and J lost 3 bases, with 15 bases between them. The CDR3 loop spans 16 amino acids. Germline CDR1 is MNHEY and CDR2 is SVGAGI.

Details on this clone: A junction end diverges from the germline sequence, so it may reflect a read error. V usage is TRBV2 and J usage is TRBJ1-6; D is unresolved. CDR1 is SNHLY, CDR2 FYNNEI, per germline. The CDR3 runs to 15 residues. The CDR3 DNA reads TGTGCCAGCAGAGAAGTGAAATCTGTGGGTTCACCCCTCCACTTT. Protein sequence: CASREVKSVGSPLHF.

The chain is built from TRBV6-5 and TRBJ2-5; no firm D call. Germline V gene lookup returns CDR1 MNHEY and CDR2 SVGAGI. Trimming took off 0 bases at V and 0 bases at J, with 11 bases between the two ends. The CDR3 has 16 residues. The CDR3 DNA sequence: TGTGCCAGCAGTTACTCGGGATTACGGTACCAAGAGACCCAGTACTTC. Its protein is CASSYSGLRYQETQYF.

The chain is built from TRBV18 and TRBJ1-4, with unresolved D. This CDR3 is built from 16 residues. The V gene's germline CDR1 is KGHSH and CDR2 LQKENI. V was pared by 3 bases and J by 0 bases, with 11 bases between. The CDR3 bases are TGTGCCAGCTCACCTATTCCGCTATCAACTAATGAAAAACTGTTTTTT. Translating gives CASSPIPLSTNEKLFF.

The V and J genes are TRBV27 and TRBJ2-2; D remains unclear. V was clipped by 2 bases and J by 6 bases, with 16 bases between them. Looked up from germline, CDR1 is MNHEY and CDR2 is SMNVEV (reference sequence). The CDR3 consists of 16 residues. The CDR3 nucleotides are TGTGCCAGCAGTTTACAGGCTGAGCCCCGGCCCGGGGAGCTGTTTTTT. Translating it yields CASSLQAEPRPGELFF.

The rearrangement links TRBV6-5 to TRBJ2-7; D unresolved. The CDR3 sequence is 13 residues long. CDR1 is MNHEY, CDR2 SVGAGI, per germline. Trimming took 5 bases from V and 7 from J, leaving 15 bases between them. CDR3 in DNA: TGTGCCAGCAGTCGCCCAGCGCTGGGGGAGCAGTACTTC. Amino acids: CASSRPALGEQYF.

The rearrangement uses TRBV29-1 and TRBJ1-6; D is ambiguous. The CDR3 contains 16 residues. Trimming took off 4 bases at V and 0 bases at J, with 13 bases between the two ends. Germline CDR1 and CDR2: SQVTM and ANQGSEA. For the CDR3, the DNA is TGCAGCGTTGGGACGGTTCAAAGCTCCTATAATTCACCCCTCCACTTT. This codes for CSVGTVQSSYNSPLHF.